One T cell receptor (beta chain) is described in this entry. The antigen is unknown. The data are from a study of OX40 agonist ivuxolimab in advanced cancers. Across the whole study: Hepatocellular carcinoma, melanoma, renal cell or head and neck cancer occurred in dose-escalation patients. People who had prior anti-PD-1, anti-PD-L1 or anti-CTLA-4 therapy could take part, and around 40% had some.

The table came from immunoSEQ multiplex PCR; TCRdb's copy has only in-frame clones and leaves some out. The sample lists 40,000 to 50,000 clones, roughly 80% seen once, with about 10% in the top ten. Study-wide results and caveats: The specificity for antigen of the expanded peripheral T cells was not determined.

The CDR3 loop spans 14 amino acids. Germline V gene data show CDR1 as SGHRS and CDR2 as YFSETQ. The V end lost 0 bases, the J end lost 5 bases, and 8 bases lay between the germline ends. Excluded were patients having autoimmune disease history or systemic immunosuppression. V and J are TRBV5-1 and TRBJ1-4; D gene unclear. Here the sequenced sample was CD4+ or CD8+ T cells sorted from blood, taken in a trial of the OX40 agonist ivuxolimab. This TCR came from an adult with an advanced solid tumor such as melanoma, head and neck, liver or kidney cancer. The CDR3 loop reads CASSLAGINEKLFF. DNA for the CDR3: TGCGCCAGCAGCTTGGCGGGGATCAATGAAAAACTGTTTTTT.